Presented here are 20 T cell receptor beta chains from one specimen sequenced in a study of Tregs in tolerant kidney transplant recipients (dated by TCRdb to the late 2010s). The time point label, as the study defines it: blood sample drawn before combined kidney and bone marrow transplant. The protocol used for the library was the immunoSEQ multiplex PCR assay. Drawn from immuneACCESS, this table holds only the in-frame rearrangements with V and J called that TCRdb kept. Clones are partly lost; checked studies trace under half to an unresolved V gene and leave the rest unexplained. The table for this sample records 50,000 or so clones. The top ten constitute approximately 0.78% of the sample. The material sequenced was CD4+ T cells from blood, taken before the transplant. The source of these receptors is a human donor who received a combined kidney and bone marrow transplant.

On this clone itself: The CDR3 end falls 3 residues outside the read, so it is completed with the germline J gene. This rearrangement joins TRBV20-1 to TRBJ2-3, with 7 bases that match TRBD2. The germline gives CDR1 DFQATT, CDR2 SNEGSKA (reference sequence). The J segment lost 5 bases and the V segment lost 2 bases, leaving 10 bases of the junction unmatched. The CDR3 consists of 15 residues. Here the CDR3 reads CSARRLAPAGDTQYF. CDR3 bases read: TGCAGTGCTAGAAGACTAGCTCCCGCGGGAGATACG.

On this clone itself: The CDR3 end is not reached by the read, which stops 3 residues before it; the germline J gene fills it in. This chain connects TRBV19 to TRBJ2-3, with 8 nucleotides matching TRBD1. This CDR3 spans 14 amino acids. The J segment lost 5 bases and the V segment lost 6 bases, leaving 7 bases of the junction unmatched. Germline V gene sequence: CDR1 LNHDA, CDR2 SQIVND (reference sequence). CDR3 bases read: TGTGCCAGTAGAGACAGGGGCTCCGGAGATACG. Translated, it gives CASRDRGSGDT. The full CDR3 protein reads CASRDRGSGDTQYF. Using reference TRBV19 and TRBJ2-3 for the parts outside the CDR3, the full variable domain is DGGITQSPKYLFRKEGQNVTLSCEQNLNHDAMYWYRQDPGQGLRLIYYSQIVNDFQKGDIAEGYSVSREKKESFPLTVTSAQKNPTAFYLCASRDRGSGDTQYFGPGTRLTVL.

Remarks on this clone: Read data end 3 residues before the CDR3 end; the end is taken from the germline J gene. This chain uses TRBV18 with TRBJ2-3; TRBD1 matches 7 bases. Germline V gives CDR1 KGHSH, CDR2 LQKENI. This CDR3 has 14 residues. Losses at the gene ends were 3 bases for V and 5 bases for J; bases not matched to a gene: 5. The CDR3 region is CASSPKQGKDTQYF. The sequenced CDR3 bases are TGTGCCAGCTCACCCAAACAGGGGAAAGATACG.

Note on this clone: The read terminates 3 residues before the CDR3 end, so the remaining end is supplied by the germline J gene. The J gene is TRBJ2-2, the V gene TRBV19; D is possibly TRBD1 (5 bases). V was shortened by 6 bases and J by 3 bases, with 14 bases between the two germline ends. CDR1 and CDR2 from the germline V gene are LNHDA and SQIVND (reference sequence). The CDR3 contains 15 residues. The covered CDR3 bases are TGTGCCAGTAGACCCCAGGGAAAAGACACCGGGGAG. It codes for CASRPQGKDTGE. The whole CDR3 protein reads CASRPQGKDTGELFF.

The CDR3 sequence: CASSIDGRSGNTIYF. The DNA read from the CDR3 is TGTGCCAGTAGTATAGATGGCAGATCTGGAAACACC. The chain employs TRBV19 and TRBJ1-3; D is unresolved. Read data end 3 residues before the CDR3 end; the end is taken from the germline J gene. CDR1 and CDR2 from the germline V gene are LNHDA and SQIVND (reference sequence). The CDR3 is 15 amino acids. Trimming removed 0 bases from V and 1 base from J, with 7 bases in between.

Incomplete CDR3 DNA: TGTGCCAGCAGCGACATCCTGGCGGGGGGTGAGACC. Translation gives CASSDILAGGET. The whole CDR3 region reads CASSDILAGGETQYF. This sequence joins TRBV5-4 and TRBJ2-5; 8 nucleotides agree with TRBD2. The read finishes 3 residues shy of the CDR3 end, and the germline J gene is used to complete it. In germline, CDR1 is SGHNT, CDR2 YYREEE (reference sequence). V was clipped by 4 bases and J by 5 bases; unmatched bases: 10. CDR3 size: 15 residues.

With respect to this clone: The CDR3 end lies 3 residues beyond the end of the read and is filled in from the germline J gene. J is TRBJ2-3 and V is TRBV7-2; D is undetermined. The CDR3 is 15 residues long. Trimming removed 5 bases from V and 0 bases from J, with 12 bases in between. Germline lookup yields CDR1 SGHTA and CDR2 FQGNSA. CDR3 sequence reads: CASSDIHRSTDTQYF. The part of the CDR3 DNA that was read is TGTGCCAGCAGCGACATCCATCGGAGCACAGATACG.

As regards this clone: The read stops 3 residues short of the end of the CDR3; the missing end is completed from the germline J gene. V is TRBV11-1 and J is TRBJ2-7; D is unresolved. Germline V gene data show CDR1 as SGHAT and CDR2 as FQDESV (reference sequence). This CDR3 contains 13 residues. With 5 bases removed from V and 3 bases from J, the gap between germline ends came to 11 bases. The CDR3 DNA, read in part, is TGTGCCAGCAGCCTCCATTCGGTCTACGAG. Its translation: CASSLHSVYE. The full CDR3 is CASSLHSVYEQYF.

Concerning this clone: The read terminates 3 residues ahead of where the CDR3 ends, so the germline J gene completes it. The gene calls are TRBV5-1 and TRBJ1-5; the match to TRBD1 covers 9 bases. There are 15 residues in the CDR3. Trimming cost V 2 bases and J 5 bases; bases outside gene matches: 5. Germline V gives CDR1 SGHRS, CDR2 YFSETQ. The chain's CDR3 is CASSLTGQGYQPQHF. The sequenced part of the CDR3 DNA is TGCGCCAGCAGCTTAACGGGACAGGGCTATCAGCCC.

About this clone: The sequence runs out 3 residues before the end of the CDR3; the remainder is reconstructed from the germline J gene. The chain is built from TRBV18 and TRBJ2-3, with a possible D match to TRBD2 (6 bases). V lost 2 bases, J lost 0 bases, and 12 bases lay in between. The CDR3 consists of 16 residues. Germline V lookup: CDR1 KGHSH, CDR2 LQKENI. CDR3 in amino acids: CASSPMGGKSTDTQYF. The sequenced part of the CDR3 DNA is TGTGCCAGCTCACCAATGGGCGGGAAGAGCACAGATACG.

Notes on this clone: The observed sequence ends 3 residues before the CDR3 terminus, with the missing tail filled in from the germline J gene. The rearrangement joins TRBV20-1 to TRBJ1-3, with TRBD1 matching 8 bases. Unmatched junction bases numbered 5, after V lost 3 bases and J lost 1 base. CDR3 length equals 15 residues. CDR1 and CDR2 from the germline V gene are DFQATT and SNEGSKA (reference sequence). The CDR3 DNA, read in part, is TGCAGTGCTAGCGGACAGGGCTTTTCTGGAAACACC. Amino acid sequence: CSASGQGFSGNT. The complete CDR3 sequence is CSASGQGFSGNTIYF.

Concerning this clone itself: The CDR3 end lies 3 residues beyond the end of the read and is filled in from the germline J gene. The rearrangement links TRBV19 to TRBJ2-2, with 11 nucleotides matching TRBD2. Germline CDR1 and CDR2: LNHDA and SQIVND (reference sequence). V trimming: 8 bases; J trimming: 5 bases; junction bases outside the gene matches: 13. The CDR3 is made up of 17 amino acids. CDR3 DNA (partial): TGTGCCAGTCAGGGCTCGTGGGCTAGCGGGAGGACCGGGGAG. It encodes CASQGSWASGRTGE. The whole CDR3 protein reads CASQGSWASGRTGELFF.

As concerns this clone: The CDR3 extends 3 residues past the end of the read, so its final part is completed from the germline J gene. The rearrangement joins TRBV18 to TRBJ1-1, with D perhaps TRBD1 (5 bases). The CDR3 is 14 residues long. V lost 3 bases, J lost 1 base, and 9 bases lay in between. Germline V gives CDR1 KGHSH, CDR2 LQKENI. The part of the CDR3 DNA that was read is TGTGCCAGCTCACCTGCAGGGTCGAACACTGAA. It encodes CASSPAGSNTE. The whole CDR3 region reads CASSPAGSNTEAFF.

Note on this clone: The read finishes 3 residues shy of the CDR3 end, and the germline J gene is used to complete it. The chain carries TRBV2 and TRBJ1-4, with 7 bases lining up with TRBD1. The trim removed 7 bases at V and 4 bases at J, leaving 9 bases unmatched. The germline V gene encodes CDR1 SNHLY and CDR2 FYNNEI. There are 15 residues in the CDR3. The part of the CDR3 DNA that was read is TGTGCCAGCAACCTCAAGGGGGCGATTAATGAAAAA. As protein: CASNLKGAINEK. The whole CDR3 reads CASNLKGAINEKLFF.

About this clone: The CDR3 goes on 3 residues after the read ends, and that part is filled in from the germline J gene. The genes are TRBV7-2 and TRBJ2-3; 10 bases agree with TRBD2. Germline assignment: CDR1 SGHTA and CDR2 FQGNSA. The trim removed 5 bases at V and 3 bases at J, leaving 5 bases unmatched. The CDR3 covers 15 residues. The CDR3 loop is CASSPWTSGTDTQYF. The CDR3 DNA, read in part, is TGTGCCAGCAGCCCATGGACTAGCGGAACAGATACG.

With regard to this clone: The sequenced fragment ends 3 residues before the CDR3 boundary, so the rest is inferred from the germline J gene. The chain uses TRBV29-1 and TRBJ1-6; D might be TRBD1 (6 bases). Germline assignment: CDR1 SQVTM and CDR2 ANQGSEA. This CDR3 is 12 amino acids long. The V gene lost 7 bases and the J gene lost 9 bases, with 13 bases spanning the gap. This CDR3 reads CSAGGGGSPLHF. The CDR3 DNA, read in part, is TGCAGCGCTGGCGGGGGCGGTTCACCC.

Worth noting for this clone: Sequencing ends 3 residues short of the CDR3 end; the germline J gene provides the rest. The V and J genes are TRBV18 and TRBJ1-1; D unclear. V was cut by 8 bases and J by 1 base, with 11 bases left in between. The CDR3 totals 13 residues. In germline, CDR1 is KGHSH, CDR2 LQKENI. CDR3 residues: CASGRGQNTEAFF. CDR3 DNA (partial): TGTGCCAGCGGTCGAGGGCAGAACACTGAA. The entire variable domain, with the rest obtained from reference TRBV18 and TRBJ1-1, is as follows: NAGVMQNPRHLVRRRGQEARLRCSPMKGHSHVYWYRQLPEEGLKFMVYLQKENIIDESGMPKERFSAEFPKEGPSILRIQQVVRGDSAAYFCASGRGQNTEAFFGQGTRLTVV.

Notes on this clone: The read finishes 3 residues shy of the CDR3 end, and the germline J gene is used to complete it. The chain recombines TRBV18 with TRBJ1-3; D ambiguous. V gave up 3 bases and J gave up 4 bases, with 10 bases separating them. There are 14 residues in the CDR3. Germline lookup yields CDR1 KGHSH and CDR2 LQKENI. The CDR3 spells CASSPQSEGNTIYF. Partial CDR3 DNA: TGTGCCAGCTCACCGCAGTCTGAGGGAAACACC.

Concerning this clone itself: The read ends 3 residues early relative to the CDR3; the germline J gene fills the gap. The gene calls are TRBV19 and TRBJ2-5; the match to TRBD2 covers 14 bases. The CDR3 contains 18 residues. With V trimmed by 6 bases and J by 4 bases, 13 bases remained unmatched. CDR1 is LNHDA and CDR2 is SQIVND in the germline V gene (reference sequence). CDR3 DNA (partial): TGTGCCAGTAGCAAAGCGACTAGCGGGGGGGCGACGTTAGAGACC. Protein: CASSKATSGGATLET. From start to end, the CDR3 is CASSKATSGGATLETQYF.

This CDR3 is CASSPGGYAFF. The part of the CDR3 DNA that was read is TGTGCCAGCTCACCAGGGGGGTAC. This chain connects TRBV18 to TRBJ1-1, with D maybe TRBD1 (5 bases). The read ends 3 residues before the CDR3 terminus; that terminus is restored from the germline J gene. CDR3 length: 11 residues. Germline-derived CDR1 and CDR2 are KGHSH and LQKENI.